These 16 T cell receptor beta chains originate from one sample sequenced in a study of low-dose radiotherapy and immunotherapy resistance in tumors. First-strand cDNA used TRAV- and TRBV-specific primers, covering alpha and beta chains. TCR amplification used 20 PCR cycles, a constant-region primer and a V-primer adapter. TCRdb recomputed calls from the reads with MiXCR, one row per CDR3 protein. This table has around 84,000 distinct CDR3 sequences, around a sixth appearing once. Time point: after trial treatment. Treatment defined: LDRT plus nivolumab, ipilimumab, low-dose cyclophosphamide and aspirin (RACIN trial). The material sequenced was PBMCs, taken after low-dose radiotherapy plus immunotherapy. All receptors derive from a male donor with prostate cancer.

The V gene is TRBV28, the J gene TRBJ2-7, with D perhaps matching TRBD1 (6 bases). Germline loops: CDR1 MDHEN, CDR2 SYDVKM. V was trimmed by 5 bases and J by 0 bases, leaving 14 bases between them. This CDR3 is built from 15 residues. The CDR3 DNA sequence: TGTGCCAGCAGTCCAGGGGCTGTGAGCTCCTACGAGCAGTACTTC. Protein product: CASSPGAVSSYEQYF. Looking up the rest from reference TRBV28 and TRBJ2-7 gives the full variable domain: DVKVTQSSRYLVKRTGEKVFLECVQDMDHENMFWYRQDPGLGLRLIYFSYDVKMKEKGDIPEGYSVSREKKERFSLILESASTNQTSMYLCASSPGAVSSYEQYFGPGTRLTVT.

This clonotype occurred many times. The chain couples TRBV28 to TRBJ2-2; possibly TRBD1 for D (6 bases). Looked up from germline, CDR1 is MDHEN and CDR2 is SYDVKM. The CDR3 totals 15 residues. Trimming cost V 5 bases and J 5 bases, with 15 bases left between them. CDR3: CASSPGTLLTGELFF. The DNA of the CDR3 is TGTGCCAGCAGTCCCGGGACATTGCTTACCGGGGAGCTGTTTTTT.

This clonotype has ten or more counts. This sequence joins TRBV6-5 and TRBJ2-7; 10 bases are shared with TRBD2. This CDR3 has 14 residues. The germline CDR1 and CDR2 sequences are MNHEY and SVGAGI. J gave up 3 bases and V 2 bases, and 1 base lay outside the gene matches. The CDR3 DNA is TGTGCCAGCAGTTACGAGCGGGAGGGCTACGAGCAGTACTTC. As protein: CASSYEREGYEQYF.

J is TRBJ2-5 and V is TRBV6-2 or TRBV6-3; 10 bases are shared with TRBD2. This CDR3 is built from 14 residues. Trimming at V came to 7 bases and at J to 1 base, leaving 3 bases not matched to a gene. Germline values: CDR1 MNHEY, CDR2 SVGEGT. The CDR3 DNA sequence: TGTGCCAGCACCCCTAGCGGGGGCCAAGAGACCCAGTACTTC. It is translated as CASTPSGGQETQYF.

About this clonotype: This clone may be a read error of a much larger clone one base away. V gene TRBV2 combines with J gene TRBJ1-4; the match to TRBD1 covers 7 bases. V was clipped by 3 bases and J by 0 bases; unmatched bases: 1. Germline assignment: CDR1 SNHLY and CDR2 FYNNEI. This CDR3 spans 15 amino acids. The CDR3: CASSEGTATNEKLFF. The CDR3 coding sequence is TGTGCCAGCAGTGAGGGGACAGCAACTAATGAAAAACTGTTTTTT.

This clonotype was observed many times. V is TRBV7-6 and J is TRBJ2-7, with D possibly being TRBD1 (6 bases). Germline lookup yields CDR1 SGHVS and CDR2 FNYEAQ. V lost 3 bases and J 2 bases, leaving 8 bases between the germline ends. This CDR3 is 13 amino acids long. The CDR3 nucleotides are TGTGCCAGCAGCTTTACAGGGACCTACGAGCAGTACTTC. Protein product: CASSFTGTYEQYF.

As for this clonotype: A far larger clone is one nucleotide away, so this likely arose from a read error. This chain uses TRBV7-9 with TRBJ1-1, with 8 bases identical to TRBD1. The germline V gene encodes CDR1 SEHNR and CDR2 FQNEAQ (reference sequence). This CDR3 is 17 amino acids long. CDR3 DNA: TGTGCCAGCGGCTTATTATGGAGTCAGGGGGCAATCGGAGAAGCTTTCTTT. Protein sequence: CASGLLWSQGAIGEAFF.

This clonotype was counted many times. The chain joins TRBV19 to TRBJ2-7; the D gene is possibly TRBD1 (6 bases). In germline, CDR1 is LNHDA, CDR2 SQIVND (reference sequence). The CDR3 spans 14 residues. Between the trimmed V and J ends, which lost 2 bases and 1 base, there was a span of 9 bases. The CDR3 nucleotides are TGTGCCAGTAGTATACAGGACAGTTCCTACGAGCAGTACTTC. Protein product: CASSIQDSSYEQYF.

Many counts were recorded for this clonotype. J is TRBJ1-2 and V is TRBV28; possibly TRBD1 for D (6 bases). Per germline, CDR1 MDHEN and CDR2 SYDVKM. Between the trimmed V and J ends, which lost 7 bases and 4 bases, there was a span of 16 bases. This CDR3 has 14 residues. The CDR3 DNA sequence: TGTGCCAGCACTAAATCGGGGGGCTTCTATGGCTACACCTTC. The encoded protein is CASTKSGGFYGYTF.

This clonotype showed up many times. This sequence joins TRBV27 and TRBJ1-5; D gene ambiguous. The germline V gene has CDR1 MNHEY and CDR2 SMNVEV (reference sequence). V lost 2 bases and J lost 6, with 5 bases in between. The CDR3 is 12 amino acids. The CDR3 sequence is CASSLVGQPQHF. The DNA of the CDR3 is TGTGCCAGCAGTTTAGTAGGTCAGCCCCAGCATTTT.

A remark on this clonotype: One base separates it from a far larger clone, so it is likely a read error. The rearrangement joins TRBV28 to TRBJ2-7; 8 positions match TRBD2. The end of the DNA fits TRBJ2-5 better, so the J call may be wrong. CDR3 length: 16 residues. Germline V lookup: CDR1 MDHEN, CDR2 SYDVKM. The CDR3 reads CAGSLSLAGDQETQYF. CDR3 coding DNA: TGTGCCGGCAGTTTAAGTCTAGCGGGTGACCAAGAGACCCAGTACTTC.

This clonotype was seen many times. The chain recombines TRBV29-1 with TRBJ2-1; 10 bases match TRBD2. Germline CDR1 reads SQVTM; CDR2 reads ANQGSEA. V was pared by 2 bases and J by 2 bases, with 6 bases of the junction left unmatched. This CDR3 contains 16 residues. In nucleotides, the CDR3 is TGCAGCGTTGAACTAGCGGGAGTCTTAACCTACAATGAGCAGTTCTTC. It translates to CSVELAGVLTYNEQFF.

This clonotype was detected ten times or more. V gene TRBV4-3 combines with J gene TRBJ1-2; D possibly corresponds to TRBD1 (5 bases). Deletions cut 0 bases from V and 4 bases from J, with 12 bases between. Looked up from germline, CDR1 is LGHNA and CDR2 is YSLEER. The CDR3 spans 15 residues. The CDR3 bases are TGCGCCAGCAGCCAAGATGTGAGGGGTGGCTATGGCTACACCTTC. This gives the protein CASSQDVRGGYGYTF.

The sample holds many counts of this clonotype. The chain links TRBV24-1 to TRBJ2-1; 10 nucleotides match TRBD2. V was pared by 4 bases and J by 4 bases, with 3 bases of the junction left unmatched. Germline V CDR1 and CDR2: KGHDR, SFDVKD. This CDR3 is built from 15 residues. The CDR3 bases are TGTGCCACCAGTGAACCTAGCGGGAGTTACAATGAGCAGTTCTTC. Protein product: CATSEPSGSYNEQFF.

This clonotype appeared many times. V and J are TRBV28 and TRBJ2-7; D remains unclear. The CDR3 covers 14 residues. Germline V CDR1 and CDR2: MDHEN, SYDVKM. Trimming cost V 6 bases and J 2 bases, with 14 bases left between them. CDR3 amino acids: CASSGNPTTYEQYF. The DNA of the CDR3 is TGTGCCAGCAGCGGTAACCCTACTACCTACGAGCAGTACTTC.

The table lists this clonotype with many counts. The rearrangement uses TRBV6-2 or TRBV6-3 and TRBJ1-5; D remains unclear. The CDR3 has 17 residues. Germline CDR1 reads MNHEY; CDR2 reads SVGEGT. V was shortened by 0 bases and J by 0 bases, with 12 bases between the two germline ends. The CDR3 nucleotides read TGTGCCAGCAGTTACTCGATAGGCAGCCATAGCAATCAGCCCCAGCATTTT. It encodes CASSYSIGSHSNQPQHF.